These 21 T cell receptor beta chains were sequenced from one sample in a study of blood T cell repertoires in COVID-19. The table came from immunoSEQ multiplex PCR; TCRdb's copy has only in-frame clones and leaves some out. The sample has 85,000 to 130,000 clones, 85% to 90% seen once. The sample was peripheral blood. The receptor set was obtained from a human donor in a cohort sampled during active COVID-19.

The chain carries TRBV5-1 and TRBJ2-2; 14 bases are shared with TRBD2. Germline lookup yields CDR1 SGHRS and CDR2 YFSETQ. This CDR3 spans 18 amino acids. V shed 4 bases, J shed 6 bases, and the junction held 11 bases outside the gene matches. CDR3 DNA: TGCGCCAGCAGCATACAGACTAGCGGGAGGGCCGTTGCCGGGGAGCTGTTTTTT. It translates to CASSIQTSGRAVAGELFF.

The chain combines TRBV5-4 with TRBJ2-3, with 11 bases lining up with TRBD2. The CDR3 consists of 15 residues. Unmatched junction bases numbered 6, after V lost 3 bases and J lost 6 bases. Germline assignment: CDR1 SGHNT and CDR2 YYREEE (reference sequence). The CDR3 nucleotides read TGTGCCAGCAGCTGGGGAACTAGCGGGAGTGATACGCAGTATTTT. Protein: CASSWGTSGSDTQYF.

The chain joins TRBV5-4 to TRBJ2-3; 14 bases are a match to TRBD2. CDR3 length equals 16 residues. Germline V gives CDR1 SGHNT, CDR2 YYREEE (reference sequence). V gave up 3 bases and J gave up 3 bases; unmatched junction bases: 3. The CDR3 DNA is TGTGCCAGCAGCTGGACTAGCGGGGGGACGACAGATACGCAGTATTTT. Residues: CASSWTSGGTTDTQYF.

V is TRBV7-6 and J is TRBJ1-5, with 9 bases lining up with TRBD1. Germline V lookup: CDR1 SGHVS, CDR2 FNYEAQ. After removal of 0 bases from V and 12 bases from J, the junction contained 12 bases not matched to a gene. The CDR3 has 16 residues. The CDR3 spells CASSLAPGGGQGRQHF. CDR3 nucleotides: TGTGCCAGCAGCTTAGCCCCGGGGGGAGGACAGGGGCGCCAGCATTTT.

In regard to this clone: The junction departs from germline at one end; a sequencing error may be responsible. The chain recombines TRBV7-9 with TRBJ1-1; tentatively, D is TRBD1 (5 bases). Per germline, CDR1 SEHNR and CDR2 FQNEAQ (reference sequence). CDR3 length equals 15 residues. The CDR3 sequence: CASSEGGAGGLDPSF. CDR3 DNA sequence: TGTGCCAGCAGCGAAGGAGGGGCTGGGGGTCTGGACCCTTCTTTT.

CDR3 in amino acids: CASSDRRNTEAFF. CDR3 nucleotide sequence: TGTGCCAGTTCGGACAGACGGAACACTGAAGCTTTCTTT. V and J are TRBV19 and TRBJ1-1; maybe TRBD1 (6 bases). Trimming took off 8 bases at V and 1 base at J, with 11 bases between the two ends. CDR3 size: 13 residues. The germline gives CDR1 LNHDA, CDR2 SQIVND (reference sequence).

The chain has TRBV28 and TRBJ1-5, with 7 bases aligning to TRBD1. Per germline, CDR1 MDHEN and CDR2 SYDVKM. The ends lost 4 bases at V and 9 bases at J; junction bases unmatched: 12. This CDR3 comprises 15 residues. CDR3 residues: CASSSGDSESGPQHF. CDR3 DNA sequence: TGTGCCAGCAGTTCAGGGGACAGTGAGTCGGGGCCCCAGCATTTT.

V is TRBV12-5 and J is TRBJ2-7; the D gene is possibly TRBD1 (5 bases). Trimming left V 5 bases short and J 4 bases short, with 12 bases between. CDR1 LGHNT and CDR2 FRNRAP come from the germline V gene. This CDR3 contains 13 residues. CDR3 residues: CASGASGYYEQYF. The DNA for the CDR3 is TGTGCTAGTGGTGCATCAGGGTATTACGAGCAGTACTTC.

The V and J genes are TRBV19 and TRBJ2-5; 9 positions agree with TRBD1. The CDR3 has 16 amino acids. After removal of 6 bases from V and 5 bases from J, the junction contained 13 bases not matched to a gene. In germline, CDR1 is LNHDA, CDR2 SQIVND (reference sequence). The CDR3 DNA reads TGTGCCAGTAGCAAGTCCGGGACAGGGATGGGGGAGACCCAGTACTTC. Translated: CASSKSGTGMGETQYF.

The genes are TRBV19 and TRBJ2-1; 9 nucleotides agree with TRBD1. The CDR3 sequence is 14 residues long. Germline loops: CDR1 LNHDA, CDR2 SQIVND (reference sequence). J gave up 7 bases and V 7 bases, and 8 bases lay outside the gene matches. The CDR3 nucleotides are TGTGCCAGTACAGGGACAGGGATCGTTAATGAGCAGTTCTTC. Protein product: CASTGTGIVNEQFF. Looking up the rest from reference TRBV19 and TRBJ2-1 gives the full variable domain: DGGITQSPKYLFRKEGQNVTLSCEQNLNHDAMYWYRQDPGQGLRLIYYSQIVNDFQKGDIAEGYSVSREKKESFPLTVTSAQKNPTAFYLCASTGTGIVNEQFFGPGTRLTVL.

V is TRBV28 and J is TRBJ1-2; tentative D call: TRBD1 (6 bases). This CDR3 has 14 residues. Germline CDR1 MDHEN, CDR2 SYDVKM. V was cut by 11 bases and J by 7 bases, with 23 bases left in between. The CDR3 region is CALGGQGGHLGYTF. CDR3 nucleotide sequence: TGTGCCCTAGGAGGCCAAGGGGGACATCTTGGCTACACCTTC.

The chain links TRBV9 to TRBJ2-2, with D tentatively TRBD2 (7 bases). The CDR3 spans 16 residues. The germline V gene encodes CDR1 SGDLS and CDR2 YYNGEE. The V end was cut by 0 bases, the J end by 8 bases, with 17 bases between. CDR3 loop: CASSVGAGAPRGELFF. CDR3 DNA: TGTGCCAGCAGCGTAGGGGCGGGGGCCCCGAGGGGGGAGCTGTTTTTT.

The chain links TRBV19 to TRBJ2-1; a weak D match, TRBD2 (5 bases). V lost 2 bases and J 3 bases, leaving 8 bases between the germline ends. This CDR3 is 14 amino acids long. Looked up from germline, CDR1 is LNHDA and CDR2 is SQIVND (reference sequence). CDR3 nucleotide sequence: TGTGCCAGTAGTATACGGGGAGACTACAATGAGCAGTTCTTC. Translating gives CASSIRGDYNEQFF.

This clone has just one count. This chain uses TRBV5-6 with TRBJ1-4, with D perhaps TRBD1 (6 bases). The CDR3 length is 15 residues. The germline V gene has CDR1 SGHDT and CDR2 YYEEEE. Trimming removed 0 bases at V and 3 bases at J, with 9 bases between. CDR3 region: CASSLGQASNEKLFF. In DNA form, the CDR3 reads TGTGCCAGCAGCTTGGGACAGGCATCTAATGAAAAACTGTTTTTT.

This clone has just one count. V gene TRBV6-5 combines with J gene TRBJ1-3; the match to TRBD1 covers 10 bases. V lost 0 bases to trimming and J lost 8 bases; unmatched junction nucleotides: 7. The germline CDR1 and CDR2 sequences are MNHEY and SVGAGI. CDR3 length: 16 residues. CDR3 nucleotide sequence: TGTGCCAGCAGTTACTCGACGACAGGGGGCCAGGACACCATATATTTT. Translated: CASSYSTTGGQDTIYF.

This clone showed up just once. The chain joins TRBV6-5 to TRBJ2-1; 7 bases agree with TRBD1. V shed 7 bases and J 5 bases; nucleotides not matched to a gene: 8. CDR1 and CDR2 (germline): MNHEY, SVGAGI. This CDR3 comprises 14 residues. CDR3 sequence (DNA): TGTGCCAGCACAGAACAGGGGATCCACAATGAGCAGTTCTTC. It codes for CASTEQGIHNEQFF.

This chain uses TRBV7-8 with TRBJ2-7; a weak D match, TRBD2 (6 bases). The CDR3 consists of 14 residues. Per the germline V gene, CDR1 is SGHVS and CDR2 is FQNEAQ. V was trimmed by 6 bases and J by 3 bases, leaving 15 bases between them. In nucleotides, the CDR3 is TGTGCCAGCAGGATCGAACGGGGGATCTACGAGCAGTACTTC. This gives the protein CASRIERGIYEQYF.

The genes are TRBV10-3 and TRBJ1-2; D gene ambiguous. V was shortened by 2 bases and J by 1 base, with 2 bases between the two germline ends. Germline V lookup: CDR1 ENHRY, CDR2 SYGVKD. The CDR3 has 12 amino acids. CDR3 sequence: CAISEHNYGYTF. CDR3 bases: TGTGCCATCAGTGAGCATAACTATGGCTACACCTTC.

V gene TRBV12-3 or TRBV12-4 combines with J gene TRBJ1-2; TRBD1 agrees at 7 bases. The CDR3 runs 13 residues. J lost 6 bases, V lost 6 bases, and 7 bases had no gene match. The CDR3 DNA is TGTGCCAGCAGCCGCGGGACAGTAGATGGCTACACCTTC. Amino acid sequence: CASSRGTVDGYTF.

This clone appeared a single time. The V gene is TRBV12-5, the J gene TRBJ1-1; TRBD1 matches at 9 bases. Germline values: CDR1 LGHNT, CDR2 FRNRAP. V dropped 7 bases and J dropped 10; count of bases not matched to a gene: 13. CDR3 length equals 14 residues. CDR3 nucleotide sequence: TGTGCTAGTGCCCAGGCACAGGGGGCAGCTTCAGCTTTCTTT. It is translated as CASAQAQGAASAFF.

This rearrangement joins TRBV20-1 to TRBJ1-5; D not certain. V was pared by 3 bases and J by 5 bases, with 5 bases between. The CDR3 runs 11 residues. In germline, CDR1 is DFQATT, CDR2 SNEGSKA (reference sequence). CDR3 sequence reads: CSASADQPQHF. CDR3 nucleotides: TGCAGTGCTAGTGCAGATCAGCCCCAGCATTTT.